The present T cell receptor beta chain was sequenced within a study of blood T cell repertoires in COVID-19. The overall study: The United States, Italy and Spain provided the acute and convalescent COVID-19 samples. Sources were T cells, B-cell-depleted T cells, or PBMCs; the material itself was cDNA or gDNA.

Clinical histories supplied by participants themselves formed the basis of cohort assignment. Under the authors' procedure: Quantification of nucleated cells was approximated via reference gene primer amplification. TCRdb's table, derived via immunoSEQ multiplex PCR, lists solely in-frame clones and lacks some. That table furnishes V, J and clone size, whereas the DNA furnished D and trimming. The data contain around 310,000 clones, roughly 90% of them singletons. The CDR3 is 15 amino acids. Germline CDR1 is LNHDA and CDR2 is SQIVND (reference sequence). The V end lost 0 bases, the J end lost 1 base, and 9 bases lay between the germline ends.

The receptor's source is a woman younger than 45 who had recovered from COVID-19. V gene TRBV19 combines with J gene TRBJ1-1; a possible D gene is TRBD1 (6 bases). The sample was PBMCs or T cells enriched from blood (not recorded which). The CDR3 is CASSIEGAANTEAFF. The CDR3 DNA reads TGTGCCAGTAGTATAGAGGGGGCCGCGAACACTGAAGCTTTCTTT.